The clone carrying this T cell receptor (beta chain) was recorded once. This entry comes from a study of shared clonotypes between healthy human individuals. Those who donated, Caucasian adults without exception, all lived in Nashville, Tennessee. This CDR3 is built from 14 residues. Germline V CDR1 and CDR2: SGDLS, YYNGEE. V dropped 2 bases and J dropped 0 bases, with 6 bases sitting between them. Here immunoSEQ multiplex PCR was the method, and the copy in TCRdb shows in-frame clones only, minus some. The sample records about 520,000 clones, 65% to 85% being singletons. V gene TRBV9 combines with J gene TRBJ1-3, with D tentatively TRBD1 (5 bases). The receptor comes from a woman in her 40s in good health. Some clones in this sample may be carry-over from other donors' samples. Sample: PBMCs. CDR3: CASSVQGSGNTIYF. CDR3 DNA: TGTGCCAGCAGCGTGCAGGGCTCTGGAAACACCATATATTTT. Full variable domain (remainder filled in from reference TRBV9 and TRBJ1-3): DSGVTQTPKHLITATGQRVTLRCSPRSGDLSVYWYQQSLDQGLQFLIQYYNGEERAKGNILERFSAQQFPDLHSELNLSSLELGDSALYFCASSVQGSGNTIYFGEGSWLTVV.